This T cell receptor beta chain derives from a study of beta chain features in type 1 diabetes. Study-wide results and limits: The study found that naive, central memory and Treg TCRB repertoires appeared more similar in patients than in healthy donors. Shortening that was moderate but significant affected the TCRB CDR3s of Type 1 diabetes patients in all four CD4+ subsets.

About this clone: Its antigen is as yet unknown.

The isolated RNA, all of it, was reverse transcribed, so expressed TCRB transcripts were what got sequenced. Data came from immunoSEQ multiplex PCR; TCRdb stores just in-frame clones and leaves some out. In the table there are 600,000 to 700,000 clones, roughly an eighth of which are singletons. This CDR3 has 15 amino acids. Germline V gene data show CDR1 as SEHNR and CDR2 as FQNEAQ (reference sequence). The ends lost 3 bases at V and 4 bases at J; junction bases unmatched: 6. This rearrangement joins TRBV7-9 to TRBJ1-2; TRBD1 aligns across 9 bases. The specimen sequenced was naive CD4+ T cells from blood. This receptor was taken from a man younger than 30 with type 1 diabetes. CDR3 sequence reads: CASSLGQGYSYGYTF. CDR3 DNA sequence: TGTGCCAGCAGCTTGGGACAGGGATATAGCTATGGCTACACCTTC.